The 16 T cell receptor beta chains given below trace back to one sample, sequenced in a study of blood T cell repertoires in COVID-19. Using immunoSEQ multiplex PCR, the repertoire was profiled, and TCRdb retains in-frame clones only, with some absent. The table includes 75,000 to 95,000 clones, 85% to 95% detected once. Material: peripheral blood. The receptors come from a man in his 60s with acute or convalescent COVID-19.

For the CDR3, the DNA is TGTGCCAGCAGTTTATGGCAGGACTCCTATAATTCACCCCTCCACTTT. This codes for CASSLWQDSYNSPLHF. The V gene is TRBV27, the J gene TRBJ1-6; D is uncertain. V was clipped by 1 base and J by 0 bases, with 7 bases between them. Germline-derived CDR1 and CDR2 are MNHEY and SMNVEV (reference sequence). This CDR3 has 16 amino acids.

The V call is TRBV5-1, the J call TRBJ1-3; D is perhaps TRBD1 (6 bases). The CDR3 totals 14 residues. Germline assignment: CDR1 SGHRS and CDR2 YFSETQ. V was trimmed by 4 bases and J by 3 bases, leaving 11 bases between them. The CDR3 DNA reads TGCGCCAGCAGCCAACAGGGTGATGGAAACACCATATATTTT. Residues: CASSQQGDGNTIYF.

This clone was seen only a few times. The chain carries TRBV28 and TRBJ1-2, with a weak D call TRBD1 (5 bases). V lost 5 bases and J lost 8, with 12 bases in between. The CDR3 contains 12 residues. CDR1 and CDR2 (germline): MDHEN, SYDVKM. The CDR3 here is CASSPQGGGYTF. Written as DNA, the CDR3 is TGTGCCAGCAGTCCTCAGGGTGGCGGCTACACCTTC.

This clone appeared a single time. The chain recombines TRBV7-8 with TRBJ2-3; D remains unclear. Germline CDR1 is SGHVS and CDR2 is FQNEAQ. V was shortened by 5 bases and J by 3 bases, with 18 bases between the two germline ends. CDR3 length: 16 residues. For the CDR3, the DNA is TGTGCCAGCAGCATCCCTCTGGGTCTAGTGACAGATACGCAGTATTTT. Amino acids: CASSIPLGLVTDTQYF.

The chain combines TRBV2 with TRBJ2-7; D perhaps matches TRBD1 (6 bases). Germline CDR1 reads SNHLY; CDR2 reads FYNNEI. The CDR3 has 15 amino acids. Trimming removed 7 bases at V and 1 base at J, with 17 bases between. CDR3 protein: CASNRDSQISYEQYF. The CDR3 nucleotides are TGTGCCAGCAACAGGGATTCACAGATATCCTACGAGCAGTACTTC.

The genes are TRBV5-6 and TRBJ2-1; possible D gene TRBD2, 6 bases. Germline values: CDR1 SGHDT, CDR2 YYEEEE. The CDR3 extends over 11 amino acids. The V and J ends lost 4 bases and 12 bases respectively, with 11 bases between them. CDR3 amino acids: CASSQDGRQFF. CDR3 nucleotide sequence: TGTGCCAGCAGCCAGGACGGGAGGCAGTTCTTC.

This clone came up once. This chain links TRBV9 with TRBJ2-1, with 8 nucleotides matching TRBD1. Germline loops: CDR1 SGDLS, CDR2 YYNGEE. This CDR3 is built from 17 residues. After removal of 0 bases from V and 1 base from J, the junction contained 6 bases not matched to a gene. In DNA, the CDR3 is TGTGCCAGCAGCGTAGAGGCAGGGGGCAGGTCCTACAATGAGCAGTTCTTC. Translation gives CASSVEAGGRSYNEQFF.

The chain recombines TRBV29-1 with TRBJ2-5; D is perhaps TRBD2 (6 bases). Germline values: CDR1 SQVTM, CDR2 ANQGSEA. V was pared by 4 bases and J by 0 bases, with 18 bases between. CDR3 length: 16 residues. This CDR3 is CSVGPRAGTYQETQYF. For the CDR3, the DNA is TGCAGCGTTGGGCCCCGGGCGGGGACGTACCAAGAGACCCAGTACTTC.

This clone was counted a single time. This chain uses TRBV9 with TRBJ1-1; 7 bases map to TRBD1. V lost 0 bases and J lost 7; bases outside the gene matches: 3. Germline V gene data show CDR1 as SGDLS and CDR2 as YYNGEE. This CDR3 contains 13 residues. The CDR3, as DNA: TGTGCCAGCAGCGTAGGTGGGGACAGTGAAGCTTTCTTT. Amino acid sequence: CASSVGGDSEAFF.

The V gene is TRBV24-1, the J gene TRBJ2-2, with D possibly TRBD1 on 5 matching bases. The CDR3 has 13 residues. Germline CDR1 KGHDR, CDR2 SFDVKD. Trimming left V 8 bases short and J 2 bases short, with 8 bases between. The CDR3 DNA sequence: TGTGCCACCATGACAGATAACACCGGGGAGCTGTTTTTT. It specifies CATMTDNTGELFF.

The V call is TRBV10-1, the J call TRBJ2-3; D is possibly TRBD1 (5 bases). The CDR3 consists of 18 residues. The V and J ends lost 4 bases and 1 base respectively, with 21 bases between them. The germline V gene has CDR1 WNHNN and CDR2 SYGVQD (reference sequence). DNA of the CDR3: TGCGCCAGCAGTGCGTCCCGGGCACAGGCTCAGGGCACAGATACGCAGTATTTT. This encodes CASSASRAQAQGTDTQYF.

The chain couples TRBV2 to TRBJ2-1; D not certain. Germline-derived CDR1 and CDR2 are SNHLY and FYNNEI. Trimming shortened V by 6 bases and J by 8 bases, and 8 bases separated the two germline ends. The CDR3 totals 11 residues. CDR3 coding DNA: TGTGCCAGCAGCCTCGTCGATGAGCAGTTCTTC. Encoded protein: CASSLVDEQFF.

The rearrangement links TRBV5-1 to TRBJ2-1; 11 positions agree with TRBD2. This CDR3 is built from 16 residues. The V gene's germline CDR1 is SGHRS and CDR2 YFSETQ. The junction had 11 bases not matched to a gene; V was cut back by 2 bases and J by 10 bases. The CDR3 DNA follows: TGCGCCAGCAGCTTCAAATTAGCGGGAGGGCCGGGGGAGCAGTTCTTC. Protein sequence: CASSFKLAGGPGEQFF. The full variable domain, completed using reference TRBV5-1 and TRBJ2-1, is KAGVTQTPRYLIKTRGQQVTLSCSPISGHRSVSWYQQTPGQGLQFLFEYFSETQRNKGNFPGRFSGRQFSNSRSEMNVSTLELGDSALYLCASSFKLAGGPGEQFFGPGTRLTVL.

This sequence joins TRBV7-3 and TRBJ2-6; TRBD2 agrees at 7 bases. The CDR3 loop spans 14 amino acids. Germline V gene lookup returns CDR1 SGHTA and CDR2 FQGTGA. V lost 5 bases and J lost 9; bases outside the gene matches: 7. Written as DNA, the CDR3 is TGTGCCAGCAGCCCAAGCGGGGTTGGCAACGTCCTGACTTTC. Amino acids: CASSPSGVGNVLTF.

V is TRBV4-3 and J is TRBJ1-4; tentative D call: TRBD1 (6 bases). CDR1 and CDR2 from the germline V gene are LGHNA and YSLEER. Trimming stripped 0 bases from V and 3 bases from J, with 11 bases between. There are 16 residues in the CDR3. The CDR3, as DNA: TGCGCCAGCAGCCAAGAAGGACAGAGGCCTAATGAAAAACTGTTTTTT. It codes for CASSQEGQRPNEKLFF.

The chain is built from TRBV28 and TRBJ2-3; 13 nucleotides line up with TRBD2. Germline values: CDR1 MDHEN, CDR2 SYDVKM. With V trimmed by 4 bases and J by 4 bases, 8 bases remained unmatched. The CDR3 spans 17 residues. For the CDR3, the DNA is TGTGCCAGCAGTTCTGGACTAGCGGGAGCGCAGTCAGATACGCAGTATTTT. This translates into CASSSGLAGAQSDTQYF.